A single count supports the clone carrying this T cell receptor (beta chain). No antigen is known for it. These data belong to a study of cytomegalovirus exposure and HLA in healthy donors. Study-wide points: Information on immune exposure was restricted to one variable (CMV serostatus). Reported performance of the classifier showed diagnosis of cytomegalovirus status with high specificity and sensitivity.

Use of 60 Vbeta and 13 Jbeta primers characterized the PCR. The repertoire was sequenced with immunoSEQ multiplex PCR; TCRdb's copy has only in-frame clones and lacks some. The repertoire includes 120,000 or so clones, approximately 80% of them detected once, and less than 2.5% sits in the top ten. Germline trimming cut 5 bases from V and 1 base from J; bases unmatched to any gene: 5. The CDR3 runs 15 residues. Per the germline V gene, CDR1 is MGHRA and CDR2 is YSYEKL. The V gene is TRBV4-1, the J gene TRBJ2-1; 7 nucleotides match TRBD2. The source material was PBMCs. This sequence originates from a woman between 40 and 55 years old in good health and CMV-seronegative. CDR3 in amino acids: CASSWAGDSYNEQFF. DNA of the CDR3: TGCGCCAGCAGCTGGGCGGGGGATTCCTACAATGAGCAGTTCTTC.